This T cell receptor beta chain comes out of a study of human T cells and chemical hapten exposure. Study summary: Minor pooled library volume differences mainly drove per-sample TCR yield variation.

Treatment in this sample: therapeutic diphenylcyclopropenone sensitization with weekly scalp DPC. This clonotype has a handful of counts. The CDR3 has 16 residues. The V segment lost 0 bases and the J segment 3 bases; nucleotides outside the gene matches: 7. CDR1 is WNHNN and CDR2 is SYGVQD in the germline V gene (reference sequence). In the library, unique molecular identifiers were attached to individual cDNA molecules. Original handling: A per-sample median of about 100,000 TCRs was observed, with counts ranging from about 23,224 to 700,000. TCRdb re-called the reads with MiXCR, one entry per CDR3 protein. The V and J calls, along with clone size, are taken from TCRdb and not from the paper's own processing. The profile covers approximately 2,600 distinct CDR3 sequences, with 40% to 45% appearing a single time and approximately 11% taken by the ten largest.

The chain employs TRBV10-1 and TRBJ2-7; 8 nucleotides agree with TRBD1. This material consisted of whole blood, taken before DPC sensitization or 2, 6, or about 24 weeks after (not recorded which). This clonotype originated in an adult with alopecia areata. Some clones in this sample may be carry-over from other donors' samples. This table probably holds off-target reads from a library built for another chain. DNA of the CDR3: TGCGCCAGCAGTGAGTCGGGTCAGGGGGCCGTCTACGAGCAGTACTTC. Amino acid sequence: CASSESGQGAVYEQYF.